These 23 T cell receptor beta chains were all obtained from the same sample, sequenced in a study of blood T cell repertoires in COVID-19. Only in-frame clones appear in the TCRdb table, and some are missing; sequencing was by immunoSEQ multiplex PCR. The sample gives 150,000 to 200,000 clones, roughly 90% of which show up once; approximately 1.4% is in the top ten. Sequenced: peripheral blood. Receptors originate from a woman in her fifties or sixties with acute or convalescent COVID-19.

This rearrangement joins TRBV2 to TRBJ2-1, with 7 bases matching TRBD2. The trim removed 8 bases at V and 4 bases at J, leaving 8 bases unmatched. Germline CDR1 SNHLY, CDR2 FYNNEI. This CDR3 contains 14 residues. CDR3 in DNA: TGTGCCAGCGGGACGGCGGGAGTTTACAATGAGCAGTTCTTC. Protein: CASGTAGVYNEQFF.

The gene calls are TRBV11-3 and TRBJ2-2; 7 nucleotides match TRBD1. This CDR3 comprises 17 residues. Germline V lookup: CDR1 SGHNT, CDR2 YENEEA. With V trimmed by 5 bases and J by 2 bases, 11 bases remained unmatched. CDR3 region: CASSGPGTVTNTGELFF. The CDR3 DNA reads TGTGCCAGCAGCGGACCCGGGACAGTCACCAACACCGGGGAGCTGTTTTTT.

The V and J genes are TRBV7-2 and TRBJ1-3; 7 bases map to TRBD1. CDR1 is SGHTA and CDR2 is FQGNSA in the germline V gene. With 9 bases clipped from V and 2 bases from J, the junction kept 4 bases outside the gene matches. The CDR3 extends over 13 amino acids. The CDR3 sequence: CASSTGAGNTIYF. DNA for the CDR3: TGTGCCAGTTCCACAGGGGCTGGAAACACCATATATTTT.

CDR3 in amino acids: CASSQDPMESDTQYF. Here the CDR3 DNA reads TGTGCCAGCAGCCAAGATCCCATGGAGTCAGATACGCAGTATTTT. The chain links TRBV3-1 (or the pseudogene TRBV3-2) to TRBJ2-3; the D is unclear. Looked up from germline, CDR1 is LGHDT and CDR2 is YNNKEL (reference sequence). V was shortened by 0 bases and J by 4 bases, with 11 bases between the two germline ends. The CDR3 covers 15 residues.

The genes are TRBV11-3 and TRBJ2-7; TRBD2 matches 7 bases. CDR1 is SGHNT and CDR2 is YENEEA in the germline V gene. The CDR3 has 18 residues. V was pared by 5 bases and J by 0 bases, with 16 bases of the junction left unmatched. The CDR3 reads CASSPPWPGGVSSYEQYF. The DNA of the CDR3 is TGTGCCAGCAGCCCCCCCTGGCCGGGGGGAGTTAGCTCCTACGAGCAGTACTTC.

The chain joins TRBV4-3 to TRBJ2-5; 7 bases line up with TRBD2. The J segment lost 13 bases and the V segment lost 1 base, leaving 9 bases of the junction unmatched. The CDR3 contains 13 residues. Germline-derived CDR1 and CDR2 are LGHNA and YSLEER. The CDR3 coding sequence is TGCGCCAGCAGCCAAGCCCTAGCGGCCAACCCGTACTTC. Its protein product is CASSQALAANPYF.

The chain couples TRBV5-4 to TRBJ1-6; tentatively, D is TRBD1 (6 bases). The CDR3 is made up of 14 amino acids. The germline V gene encodes CDR1 SGHNT and CDR2 YYREEE (reference sequence). V was clipped by 1 base and J by 7 bases, with 9 bases between them. The CDR3 sequence is CASSLYGGNSPLHF. CDR3 in DNA: TGTGCCAGCAGCTTGTATGGGGGCAATTCACCCCTCCACTTT.

The chain recombines TRBV19 with TRBJ2-7; 8 bases line up with TRBD1. Germline V gene lookup returns CDR1 LNHDA and CDR2 SQIVND (reference sequence). The CDR3 has 15 residues. The junction had 7 bases not matched to a gene; V was cut back by 4 bases and J by 2 bases. The CDR3 bases are TGTGCCAGTAGTAAAGGACAGGGATTACCCTACGAGCAGTACTTC. As protein: CASSKGQGLPYEQYF.

This chain links TRBV6-5 with TRBJ2-4, with TRBD1 matching 8 bases. Germline CDR1 MNHEY, CDR2 SVGAGI. The CDR3 has 16 amino acids. J lost 3 bases, V lost 0 bases, and 4 bases had no gene match. The DNA of the CDR3 is TGTGCCAGCAGTTACTCCACAGGGGGAGGCAAAAACATTCAGTACTTC. Amino acid sequence: CASSYSTGGGKNIQYF.

The chain links TRBV11-2 to TRBJ2-7, with 9 nucleotides matching TRBD2. The V segment lost 1 base and the J segment 2 bases; nucleotides outside the gene matches: 3. CDR1 and CDR2 (germline): SGHAT, FQNNGV. CDR3 length equals 15 residues. Here the CDR3 DNA reads TGTGCCAGCAGCTTAGTGCGGGAGGGGACCTACGAGCAGTACTTC. Protein sequence: CASSLVREGTYEQYF. Based on the CDR3 plus reference TRBV11-2 and TRBJ2-7, the full variable domain is EAGVAQSPRYKIIEKRQSVAFWCNPISGHATLYWYQQILGQGPKLLIQFQNNGVVDDSQLPKDRFSAERLKGVDSTLKIQPAKLEDSAVYLCASSLVREGTYEQYFGPGTRLTVT.

This chain links TRBV6-6 with TRBJ1-1; 7 bases are shared with TRBD1. The CDR3 is made up of 14 amino acids. Germline assignment: CDR1 MNHNY and CDR2 SVGAGI (reference sequence). V shed 6 bases, J shed 0 bases, and the junction held 4 bases outside the gene matches. The CDR3 spells CASSLGQMNTEAFF. The CDR3 DNA sequence: TGTGCCAGCAGCTTGGGACAGATGAACACTGAAGCTTTCTTT.

The genes are TRBV7-9 and TRBJ2-7; 8 bases align to TRBD1. Trimming cost V 9 bases and J 4 bases; bases outside gene matches: 8. The germline CDR1 and CDR2 sequences are SEHNR and FQNEAQ (reference sequence). This CDR3 has 13 amino acids. The CDR3 reads CASIRQGTYEQYF. The CDR3 DNA reads TGTGCCAGTATACGACAGGGGACTTACGAGCAGTACTTC.

This clone was seen a handful of times. V is TRBV6-1 and J is TRBJ1-2; D is possibly TRBD1 (6 bases). Trimming shortened V by 0 bases and J by 4 bases, and 15 bases separated the two germline ends. The CDR3 is 16 amino acids. Germline CDR1 and CDR2: MNHNS and SASEGT. The CDR3 reads CASSEAHSQGSYGYTF. As DNA, the CDR3 is TGTGCCAGCAGTGAAGCGCACTCGCAGGGGTCCTATGGCTACACCTTC.

This clone was recorded a few times. The chain carries TRBV29-1 and TRBJ2-2; 10 nucleotides agree with TRBD2. CDR1 and CDR2 from the germline V gene are SQVTM and ANQGSEA. CDR3 length: 15 amino acids. After removal of 6 bases from V and 1 base from J, the junction contained 5 bases not matched to a gene. DNA for the CDR3: TGCAGCGTCAAAGTAGCGGGAGGGAACACCGGGGAGCTGTTTTTT. Translated: CSVKVAGGNTGELFF.

In this sample, this clone turned up once. CDR3 DNA: TGTGCCTGGAGTATAGCACTCGACTACACCTTC. The encoded protein is CAWSIALDYTF. The chain links TRBV30 to TRBJ1-2; D not resolved. The CDR3 is 11 residues long. Germline V CDR1 and CDR2: GTSNPN, SVGIG (reference sequence). V was trimmed by 2 bases and J by 10 bases, leaving 11 bases between them.

The rearrangement joins TRBV2 to TRBJ2-5; D perhaps matches TRBD1 (6 bases). The CDR3 length is 15 residues. Germline loops: CDR1 SNHLY, CDR2 FYNNEI. V gave up 6 bases and J gave up 5 bases, with 19 bases separating them. CDR3 DNA: TGTGCCAGCAGATACGTGGGGGCCCCGGTGGAGACCCAGTACTTC. Translation: CASRYVGAPVETQYF.

The rearrangement links TRBV5-1 to TRBJ1-1, with a possible D match to TRBD1 (6 bases). The V end lost 0 bases, the J end lost 10 bases, and 13 bases lay between the germline ends. CDR3 size: 13 residues. Germline V lookup: CDR1 SGHRS, CDR2 YFSETQ. CDR3 in DNA: TGCGCCAGCAGCTTGGGATCAGGGGTGGCAGCTTTCTTT. Translation: CASSLGSGVAAFF.

This clone was recorded a few times. The same CDR3 is also encoded by other DNA sequences in this sample. This chain links TRBV2 with TRBJ2-7; 7 bases line up with TRBD1. V shed 4 bases, J shed 3 bases, and the junction held 0 bases outside the gene matches. Germline-derived CDR1 and CDR2 are SNHLY and FYNNEI. The CDR3 sequence is 12 residues long. CDR3 protein: CASSGQGYEQYF. CDR3 nucleotide sequence: TGTGCCAGCAGTGGACAGGGCTACGAGCAGTACTTC.

The J gene is TRBJ1-2, the V gene TRBV5-1; 8 bases are a match to TRBD1. Germline V gene sequence: CDR1 SGHRS, CDR2 YFSETQ. V was clipped by 4 bases and J by 8 bases; unmatched bases: 10. The CDR3 is 14 amino acids. For the CDR3, the DNA is TGCGCCAGCAGCCGACCGGACAGGGATCAAGGCTACACCTTC. Translated: CASSRPDRDQGYTF.

The J gene is TRBJ2-7, the V gene TRBV23-1; D is possibly TRBD1 (5 bases). TRBV23-1 is reported as an ORF; its role is uncertain. The CDR3 has 14 amino acids. Trimming left V 8 bases short and J 0 bases short, with 14 bases between. The CDR3 DNA follows: TGCGCCAGCGAATGGACATTGAGCTCCTACGAGCAGTACTTC. Protein product: CASEWTLSSYEQYF.

This clone was detected only once. As DNA, the CDR3 is TGTGCCCGGGTAGAGGGAAGCTCCTACAATGAGCAGTTCTTC. This translates into CARVEGSSYNEQFF. The rearrangement uses TRBV24-1 and TRBJ2-1; D is possibly TRBD2 (5 bases). Germline V gene lookup returns CDR1 KGHDR and CDR2 SFDVKD. V was pared by 12 bases and J by 0 bases, with 14 bases between. The CDR3 is made up of 14 amino acids.

The CDR3 reads CASQAGDGTGELFF. The CDR3 DNA follows: TGTGCCAGTCAAGCGGGAGACGGCACCGGGGAGCTGTTTTTT. The rearrangement uses TRBV3-1 (or the pseudogene TRBV3-2) and TRBJ2-2, with 8 bases matching TRBD2. The CDR3 runs 14 residues. After removal of 9 bases from V and 4 bases from J, the junction contained 7 bases not matched to a gene. From germline, CDR1 is LGHDT and CDR2 YNNKEL (reference sequence).

The V and J genes are TRBV6-1 and TRBJ2-1, with D perhaps matching TRBD2 (6 bases). This CDR3 is 16 amino acids long. CDR1 and CDR2 (germline): MNHNS, SASEGT. Trimming shortened V by 0 bases and J by 5 bases, and 14 bases separated the two germline ends. CDR3 bases: TGTGCCAGCAGTGAAGCGGGGGGTTCTGGGGACAATGAGCAGTTCTTC. Translation gives CASSEAGGSGDNEQFF.